This T cell receptor (beta chain) stems from a study of T cell responses to AZD1222 COVID-19 vaccine. Sequencing used immunoSEQ multiplex PCR; TCRdb keeps in-frame clones, though not all of them. The top ten clones hold roughly 5% of a sample with over 110,000 clones, about 92% of them seen once. The starting material was peripheral blood, obtained on day 0 of AZD1222 vaccination. The sequence came from an adult in good health.

The CDR3 coding sequence is TGCGCCAGCAGCTTGGGACGACTAGCGGGAGGGTCCAATGAGCAGTTCTTC. The encoded protein is CASSLGRLAGGSNEQFF. The chain uses TRBV5-1 and TRBJ2-1; 14 nucleotides match TRBD2. Looked up from germline, CDR1 is SGHRS and CDR2 is YFSETQ. V lost 0 bases to trimming and J lost 6 bases; unmatched junction nucleotides: 5. CDR3 size: 17 residues.